A single T cell receptor beta chain is shown here with its context. What it binds is unknown. The whole isolated RNA underwent reverse transcription, so sequencing captured expressed TCRB transcripts. Sequencing used immunoSEQ multiplex PCR; TCRdb keeps in-frame clones, though not all of them. The profile covers approximately 600,000 clones, with around 12% appearing a single time and approximately 0.11% taken by the ten largest. The data are from a study of beta chain features in type 1 diabetes. Study-level findings and limits: There was a moderate but significant shortening of TCRB CDR3s in all four CD4+ subsets of Type 1 diabetes patients.

With 4 bases removed from V and 7 bases from J, the gap between germline ends came to 9 bases. The CDR3 runs to 11 residues. The germline CDR1 and CDR2 sequences are SGHDT and YYEEEE. This TCR was recovered from a man aged 25-45 years with type 1 diabetes. Sequencing input: naive CD4+ T cells from blood. The rearrangement uses TRBV5-6 and TRBJ2-7; D possibly corresponds to TRBD1 (5 bases). The CDR3 loop is CASSVRGEQYF. Written as DNA, the CDR3 is TGTGCCAGCAGCGTTAGGGGAGAGCAGTACTTC.